This T cell receptor beta chain was sequenced in a study of cytomegalovirus exposure and HLA in healthy donors. Looked up from germline, CDR1 is MNHEY and CDR2 is SVGAGI. V gave up 5 bases and J gave up 8 bases; unmatched junction bases: 3. The CDR3 covers 12 residues. Whole-study findings and limits: TCR beta sequences reportedly predicted the HLA-A and HLA-B alleles of most subjects accurately.

Turning to this clone: Its antigen is undetermined.

Both 60 Vbeta primers and 13 Jbeta primers went into the PCR. How the authors handled the data: About 10 million of tens of millions of unique TCR beta chains were shared, per a later count. Clones were read by immunoSEQ multiplex PCR, and TCRdb kept only the in-frame ones, dropping some. That table gives V, J and clone size, and the DNA gave D and trimming. The table records 150,000 to 200,000 clones, approximately 72% of them present only once. The chain joins TRBV6-5 to TRBJ1-1; 9 bases match TRBD1. The receptor's source is a man between 45 and 60 years old in good health and CMV-seronegative. Input material: PBMCs. CDR3 loop: CASSPGQGEAFF. CDR3 DNA sequence: TGTGCCAGCAGTCCCGGACAGGGGGAAGCTTTCTTT.